This is a list of T cell receptor beta chains from one sample in a study of CD8 T cells in ankylosing spondylitis. TCRdb passed the 5' RACE reads through MiXCR, listing each CDR3 protein once. The sample includes roughly 40,000 distinct CDR3 sequences, 9.5% to 12% of them seen just once. Material: blood, either unsorted or a sorted T cell fraction (not recorded which). Receptor source: a male donor with ankylosing spondylitis or in good health (not recorded which). Each CDR3 is given with its conserved first and last residue. D genes are given only for firm matches. Expanded clones are given a class, and other clones once, few, many or no size at all.

clone_size	v_call	d_call	j_call	cdr3_aa	cdr3_nt
many	TRBV6-1	NA	TRBJ2-7	CASSPIVGRSYEQYF	TGTGCCAGCAGCCCAATAGTCGGGCGAAGCTACGAGCAGTACTTC
few	TRBV29-1	TRBD2	TRBJ2-3	CSVEPSGRTDTQYF	TGCAGCGTTGAACCTAGCGGACGCACAGATACGCAGTATTTT
few	TRBV20-1	TRBD1	TRBJ1-2	CSARGPRGFDYGYTF	TGCAGTGCTAGAGGGCCCAGGGGGTTCGACTATGGCTACACCTTC
many	TRBV28	NA	TRBJ1-6	CASSPPSLSGSLHF	TGTGCCAGCAGTCCCCCCAGTCTCTCCGGGTCCCTCCACTTT
many	TRBV15	NA	TRBJ2-3	CATSRDLGSYSSTDTQYF	TGTGCCACCAGCAGAGATTTGGGCAGCTACTCTAGCACAGATACGCAGTATTTT
many	TRBV29-1	NA	TRBJ1-1	CSVYDRNTEAFF	TGCAGCGTATACGACAGGAACACTGAAGCTTTCTTT
NA	TRBV5-1	TRBD1	TRBJ1-1	CATTLGGVNTEAFF	TGCGCCACCACCTTAGGGGGCGTGAACACTGAAGCTTTCTTT
many	TRBV6-5	NA	TRBJ2-3	CASSLRDSQDGGTDTQYF	TGTGCCAGCAGTTTGAGGGACTCGCAAGATGGGGGCACAGATACGCAGTATTTT
many	TRBV12-3/TRBV12-4	TRBD1	TRBJ2-1	CASSLGRGHSYNEQFF	TGTGCCAGCAGTTTAGGCAGGGGGCACTCCTACAATGAGCAGTTCTTC
medium-sized	TRBV5-1	NA	TRBJ2-7	CASSLGYEQYF	TGCGCCAGCAGCTTGGGTTACGAGCAGTACTTC
many	TRBV20-1	NA	TRBJ1-4	CSARDPRQSNEKLFF	TGCAGTGCTAGAGATCCAAGACAGTCTAATGAAAAACTGTTTTTT
NA	TRBV4-2	NA	TRBJ2-1	CASGGGLAFYNEQFF	TGTGCCAGCGGGGGTGGGCTAGCGTTCTACAATGAGCAGTTCTTC
many	TRBV5-1	NA	TRBJ2-2	CASSLSGTTGELFF	TGCGCCAGCAGCTTGTCAGGGACCACCGGGGAGCTGTTTTTT
NA	TRBV11-3	NA	TRBJ2-2	CASSFVPASGSTGELFF	TGTGCCAGCTCGTTTGTCCCAGCTTCGGGGAGTACCGGGGAGCTGTTTTTT
NA	TRBV7-9	NA	TRBJ2-2	CASSLLGTEELFF	TGTGCCAGCAGCTTGCTTGGAACCGAGGAGCTGTTTTTT
few	TRBV12-3/TRBV12-4	NA	TRBJ2-5	CASSLRVLWTQYF	TGTGCCAGCAGTTTAAGGGTACTTTGGACCCAGTACTTC
few	TRBV19	TRBD1	TRBJ1-5	CASSIPRGSNQPQHF	TGTGCCAGTAGTATCCCCAGGGGGAGCAATCAGCCCCAGCATTTT
many	TRBV18	NA	TRBJ2-7	CASSPGSGYEQYF	TGTGCCAGCTCGCCAGGTTCGGGATACGAGCAGTACTTC
many	TRBV7-9	NA	TRBJ1-2	CASSPAQSGTYGYTF	TGTGCCAGCAGTCCCGCCCAGTCGGGAACCTATGGCTACACCTTC
many	TRBV20-1	NA	TRBJ1-1	CSATRGNTEAFF	TGCAGTGCTACTCGAGGGAACACTGAAGCTTTCTTT